The following is a TCR beta chain sequence with its context. CDR3 length: 15 residues. Germline V gene sequence: CDR1 DFQATT, CDR2 SNEGSKA (reference sequence). V lost 3 bases to trimming and J lost 0 bases, with 14 bases between them. Authors' data handling: Nucleated cell number was recorded as an estimate derived from reference gene primer amplification. The method was immunoSEQ multiplex PCR; TCRdb's version includes in-frame clones alone and lacks a portion of them. The D gene and trimming were derived from the DNA, and the V and J assignments and clone size from that table. The data hold about 190,000 clones, with around 85% observed a single time. The sample originates from a study of blood T cell repertoires in COVID-19. Study summary: The study drew acute and convalescent COVID-19 samples from the United States, Italy and Spain. Nucleic acid was either cDNA or gDNA, and it came from T cells, B-cell-depleted T cells, or PBMCs.

This rearrangement joins TRBV20-1 to TRBJ1-1; tentatively, D is TRBD1 (5 bases). Material: peripheral blood. This receptor was identified in a woman in her forties or fifties with acute or convalescent COVID-19. CDR3 coding DNA: TGCAGTGCTAGTGGAAGGGGCGCCATGAACACTGAAGCTTTCTTT. Protein sequence: CSASGRGAMNTEAFF.